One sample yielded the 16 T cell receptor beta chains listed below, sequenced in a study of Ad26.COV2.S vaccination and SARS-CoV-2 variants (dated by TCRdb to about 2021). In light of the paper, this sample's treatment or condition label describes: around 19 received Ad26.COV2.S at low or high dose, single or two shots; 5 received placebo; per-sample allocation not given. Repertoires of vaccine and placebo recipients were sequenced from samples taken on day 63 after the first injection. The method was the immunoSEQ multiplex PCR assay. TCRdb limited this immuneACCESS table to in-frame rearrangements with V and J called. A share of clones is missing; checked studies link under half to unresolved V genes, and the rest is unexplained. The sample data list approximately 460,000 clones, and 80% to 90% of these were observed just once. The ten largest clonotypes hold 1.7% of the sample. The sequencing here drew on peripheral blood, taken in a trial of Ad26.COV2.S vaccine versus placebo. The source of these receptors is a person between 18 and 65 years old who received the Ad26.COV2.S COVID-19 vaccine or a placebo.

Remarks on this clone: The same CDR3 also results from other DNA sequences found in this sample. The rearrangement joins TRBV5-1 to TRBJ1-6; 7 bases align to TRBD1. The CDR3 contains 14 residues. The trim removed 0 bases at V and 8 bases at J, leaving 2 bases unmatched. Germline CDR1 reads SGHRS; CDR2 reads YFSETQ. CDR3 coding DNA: TGCGCCAGCAGCTTGGGCCAGGGGGATTCACCCCTCCACTTT. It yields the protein CASSLGQGDSPLHF.

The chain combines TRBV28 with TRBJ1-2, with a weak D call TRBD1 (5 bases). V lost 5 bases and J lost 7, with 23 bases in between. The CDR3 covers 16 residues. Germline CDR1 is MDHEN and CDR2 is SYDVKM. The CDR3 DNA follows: TGTGCCAGCAGTAGTTATGGGGACCCAACCCCGGGTGGCTACACCTTC. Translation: CASSSYGDPTPGGYTF.

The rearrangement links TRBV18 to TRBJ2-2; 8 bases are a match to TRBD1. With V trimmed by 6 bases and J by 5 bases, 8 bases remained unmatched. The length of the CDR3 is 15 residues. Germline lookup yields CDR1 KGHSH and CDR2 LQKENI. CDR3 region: CASSPGTGPTGELFF. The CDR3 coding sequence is TGTGCCAGCTCCCCGGGGACAGGCCCTACCGGGGAGCTGTTTTTT. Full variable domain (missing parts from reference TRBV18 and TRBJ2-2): NAGVMQNPRHLVRRRGQEARLRCSPMKGHSHVYWYRQLPEEGLKFMVYLQKENIIDESGMPKERFSAEFPKEGPSILRIQQVVRGDSAAYFCASSPGTGPTGELFFGEGSRLTVL.

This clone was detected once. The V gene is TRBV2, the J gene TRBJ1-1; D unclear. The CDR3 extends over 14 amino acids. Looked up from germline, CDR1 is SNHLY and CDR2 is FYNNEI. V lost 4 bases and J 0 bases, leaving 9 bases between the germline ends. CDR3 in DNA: TGTGCCAGCAGTGGGGCAGTAGTGAACACTGAAGCTTTCTTT. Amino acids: CASSGAVVNTEAFF.

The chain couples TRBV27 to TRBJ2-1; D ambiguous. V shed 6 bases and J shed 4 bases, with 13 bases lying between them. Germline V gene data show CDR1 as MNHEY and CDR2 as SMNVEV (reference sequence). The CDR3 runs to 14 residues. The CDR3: CASSWGGVYNEQFF. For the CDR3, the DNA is TGTGCCAGCAGCTGGGGTGGCGTGTACAATGAGCAGTTCTTC.

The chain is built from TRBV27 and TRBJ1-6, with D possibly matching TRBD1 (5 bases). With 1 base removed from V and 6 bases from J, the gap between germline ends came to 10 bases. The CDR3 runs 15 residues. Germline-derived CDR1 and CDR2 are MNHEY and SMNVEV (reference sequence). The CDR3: CASSLLGPGNSPLHF. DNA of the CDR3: TGTGCCAGCAGTTTATTGGGACCGGGTAATTCACCCCTCCACTTT.

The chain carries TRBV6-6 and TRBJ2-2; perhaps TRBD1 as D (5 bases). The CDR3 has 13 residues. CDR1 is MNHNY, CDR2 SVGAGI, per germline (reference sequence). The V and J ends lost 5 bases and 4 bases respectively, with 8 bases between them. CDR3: CASSPQGTGELFF. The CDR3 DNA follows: TGTGCCAGCAGTCCCCAGGGCACCGGGGAGCTGTTTTTT.

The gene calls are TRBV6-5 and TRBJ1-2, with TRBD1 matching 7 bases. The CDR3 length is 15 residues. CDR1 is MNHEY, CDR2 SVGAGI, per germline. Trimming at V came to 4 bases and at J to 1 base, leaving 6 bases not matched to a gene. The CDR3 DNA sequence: TGTGCCAGCAGTTTCCACAGGGGCCTTAACTATGGCTACACCTTC. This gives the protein CASSFHRGLNYGYTF.

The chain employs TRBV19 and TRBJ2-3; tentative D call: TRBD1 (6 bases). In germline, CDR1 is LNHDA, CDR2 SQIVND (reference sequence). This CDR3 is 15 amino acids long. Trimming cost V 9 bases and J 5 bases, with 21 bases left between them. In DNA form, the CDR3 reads TGTGCCAGCAGGACACAGGGATTTGGGGGAGATACGCAGTATTTT. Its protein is CASRTQGFGGDTQYF.

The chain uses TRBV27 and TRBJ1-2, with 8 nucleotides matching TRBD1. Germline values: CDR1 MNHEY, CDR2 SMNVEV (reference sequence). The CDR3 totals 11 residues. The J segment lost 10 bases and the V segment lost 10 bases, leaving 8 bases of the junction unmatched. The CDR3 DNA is TGTGCCACCCGAGACAGGGGAACCTACACCTTC. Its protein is CATRDRGTYTF.

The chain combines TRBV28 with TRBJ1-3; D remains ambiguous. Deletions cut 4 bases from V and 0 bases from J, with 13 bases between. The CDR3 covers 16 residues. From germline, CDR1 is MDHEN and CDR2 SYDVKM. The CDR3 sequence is CASSSPAGSSGNTIYF. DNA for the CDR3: TGTGCCAGCAGTTCACCCGCCGGCAGCTCTGGAAACACCATATATTTT.

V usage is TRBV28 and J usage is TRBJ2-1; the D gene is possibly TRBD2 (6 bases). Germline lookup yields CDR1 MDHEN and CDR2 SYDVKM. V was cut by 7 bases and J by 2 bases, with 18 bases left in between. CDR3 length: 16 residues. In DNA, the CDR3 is TGTGCCAGCATCACAGATCGGGAGAACGCCTACAATGAGCAGTTCTTC. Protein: CASITDRENAYNEQFF.

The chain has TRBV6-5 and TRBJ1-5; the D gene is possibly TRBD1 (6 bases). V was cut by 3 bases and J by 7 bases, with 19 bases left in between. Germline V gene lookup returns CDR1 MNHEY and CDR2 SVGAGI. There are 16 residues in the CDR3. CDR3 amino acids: CASSYGPPGDGQPQHF. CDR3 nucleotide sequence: TGTGCCAGCAGTTATGGTCCCCCAGGGGATGGCCAGCCCCAGCATTTT.

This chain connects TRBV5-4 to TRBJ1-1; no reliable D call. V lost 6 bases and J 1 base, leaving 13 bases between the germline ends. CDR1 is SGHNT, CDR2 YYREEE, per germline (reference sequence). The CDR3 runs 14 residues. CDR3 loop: CASNENGKNTEAFF. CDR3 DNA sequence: TGTGCCAGCAATGAAAATGGCAAGAACACTGAAGCTTTCTTT.

CDR3 sequence (DNA): TGCGCCAGCAGCTTGCCAGGGGCGTCCACCGGGGAGCTGTTTTTT. Its translation: CASSLPGASTGELFF. V usage is TRBV5-1 and J usage is TRBJ2-2, with a weak D call TRBD1 (6 bases). Germline assignment: CDR1 SGHRS and CDR2 YFSETQ. This CDR3 has 15 amino acids. Trimming left V 1 base short and J 4 bases short, with 11 bases between.

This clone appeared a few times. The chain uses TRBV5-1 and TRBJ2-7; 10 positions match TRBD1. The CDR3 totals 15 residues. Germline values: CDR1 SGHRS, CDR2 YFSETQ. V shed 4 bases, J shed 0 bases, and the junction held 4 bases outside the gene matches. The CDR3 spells CASSPGDRGSYEQYF. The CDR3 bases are TGCGCCAGCAGCCCCGGGGACAGGGGCTCCTACGAGCAGTACTTC. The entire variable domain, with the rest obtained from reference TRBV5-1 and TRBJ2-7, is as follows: KAGVTQTPRYLIKTRGQQVTLSCSPISGHRSVSWYQQTPGQGLQFLFEYFSETQRNKGNFPGRFSGRQFSNSRSEMNVSTLELGDSALYLCASSPGDRGSYEQYFGPGTRLTVT.